This TCR beta chain came from a study of T cells in Graves' hyperthyroidism and ophthalmopathy. Diagnosing involved the use of clinical symptoms, serum thyroxine and TRAb, thyroid ultrasound and orbital computed tomography. TCR beta CDR3 sequences were amplified from RNA transcripts. TCR CDR3 underwent first-round RT-PCR with the HTBI primer set. TCRdb itself ran the multiplex PCR reads through MiXCR, one entry per CDR3 protein. The sample has approximately 510,000 distinct CDR3 sequences, approximately 49% seen once. This clonotype was seen at least ten times. This clonotype was obtained from an adult woman with Graves' disease, either hyperthyroidism or ophthalmopathy (not recorded which). Sequenced: peripheral blood or thyroid tissue (not recorded which).

CDR3 in DNA: TGTGCCAGTACCGACGCGGGACAGCTGGGAAATCAGCCCCAGCATTTT. Translating gives CASTDAGQLGNQPQHF. The rearrangement joins TRBV19 to TRBJ1-5; 7 bases map to TRBD1. Unmatched junction bases numbered 13, after V lost 7 bases and J lost 4 bases. Germline CDR1 LNHDA, CDR2 SQIVND (reference sequence). The CDR3 is made up of 16 amino acids. The whole variable domain, filled in from reference TRBV19 and TRBJ1-5, reads DGGITQSPKYLFRKEGQNVTLSCEQNLNHDAMYWYRQDPGQGLRLIYYSQIVNDFQKGDIAEGYSVSREKKESFPLTVTSAQKNPTAFYLCASTDAGQLGNQPQHFGDGTRLSIL.